The entry below gives a single T cell receptor (beta chain) sequence along with its context. Antigen unknown. This sample was included in a study of T cell repertoires in cytomegalovirus infection. Across the whole study: Through public TCR beta signatures, both CMV infection and matching HLA type were indicated. The study's findings and limits: Summed public TCR beta family frequency identified CMV carriers bearing the relevant HLA. CMV-specific TCR beta clonotypes restricted by HLA-C were the ones dominating the ex vivo response.

TCRdb ran MiXCR on the reads and lists one entry per CDR3 protein. The repertoire holds about 190,000 distinct CDR3 sequences, with 28% as singletons. The V end was cut by 4 bases, the J end by 6 bases, with 15 bases between. The CDR3 sequence is 13 residues long. CDR1 DFQATT and CDR2 SNEGSKA come from the germline V gene (reference sequence). This TCR came from a human donor in good health (CMV status not recorded). Some clones in this sample may be carry-over from other donors' samples. The rearrangement links TRBV20-1 to TRBJ1-1; D possibly corresponds to TRBD1 (5 bases). The source material was PBMCs. This chain's CDR3 is CSATQGVSPEAFF. CDR3 nucleotides: TGCAGTGCTACCCAGGGTGTATCCCCTGAAGCTTTCTTT.